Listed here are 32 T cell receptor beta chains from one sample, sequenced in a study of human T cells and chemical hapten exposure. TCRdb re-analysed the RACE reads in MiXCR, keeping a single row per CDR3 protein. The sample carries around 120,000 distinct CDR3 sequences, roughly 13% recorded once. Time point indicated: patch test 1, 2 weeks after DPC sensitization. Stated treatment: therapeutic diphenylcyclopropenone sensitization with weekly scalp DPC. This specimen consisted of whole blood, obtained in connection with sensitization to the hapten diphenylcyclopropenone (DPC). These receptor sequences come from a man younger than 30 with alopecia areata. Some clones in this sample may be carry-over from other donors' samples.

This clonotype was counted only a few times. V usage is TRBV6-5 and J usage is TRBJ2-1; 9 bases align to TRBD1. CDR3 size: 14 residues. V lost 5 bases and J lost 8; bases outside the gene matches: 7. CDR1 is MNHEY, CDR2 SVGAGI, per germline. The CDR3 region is CASSITGQGDEQFF. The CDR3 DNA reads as TGTGCCAGCAGTATAACGGGACAGGGCGATGAGCAGTTCTTC.

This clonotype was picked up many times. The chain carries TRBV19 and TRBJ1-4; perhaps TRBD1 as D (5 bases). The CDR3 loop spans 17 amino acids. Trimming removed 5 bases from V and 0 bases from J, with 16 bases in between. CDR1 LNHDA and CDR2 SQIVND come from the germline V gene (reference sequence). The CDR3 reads CASSPRDRTATNEKLFF. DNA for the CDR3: TGTGCCAGTAGTCCTCGGGACCGGACTGCAACTAATGAAAAACTGTTTTTT.

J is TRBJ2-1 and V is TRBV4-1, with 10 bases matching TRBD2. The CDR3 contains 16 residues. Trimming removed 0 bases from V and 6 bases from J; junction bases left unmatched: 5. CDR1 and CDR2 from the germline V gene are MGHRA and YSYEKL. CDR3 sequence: CASSQDRSGGSNEQFF. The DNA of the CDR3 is TGCGCCAGCAGCCAAGATCGTAGCGGGGGGTCCAATGAGCAGTTCTTC.

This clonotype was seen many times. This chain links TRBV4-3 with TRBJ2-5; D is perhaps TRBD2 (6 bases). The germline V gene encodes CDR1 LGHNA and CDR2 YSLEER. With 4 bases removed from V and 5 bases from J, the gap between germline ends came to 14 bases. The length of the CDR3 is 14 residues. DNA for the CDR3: TGCGCCAGCAGCCCCCGGGTCGGGGGTGAGACCCAGTACTTC. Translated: CASSPRVGGETQYF.

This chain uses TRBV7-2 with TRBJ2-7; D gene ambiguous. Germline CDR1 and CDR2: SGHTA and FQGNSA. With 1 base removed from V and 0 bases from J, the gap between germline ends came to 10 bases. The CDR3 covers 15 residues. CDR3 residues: CASSLGLGSSYEQYF. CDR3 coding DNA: TGTGCCAGCAGCTTAGGGTTAGGCAGCTCCTACGAGCAGTACTTC. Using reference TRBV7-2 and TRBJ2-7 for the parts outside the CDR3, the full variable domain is GAGVSQSPSNKVTEKGKDVELRCDPISGHTALYWYRQSLGQGLEFLIYFQGNSAPDKSGLPSDRFSAERTGGSVSTLTIQRTQQEDSAVYLCASSLGLGSSYEQYFGPGTRLTVT.

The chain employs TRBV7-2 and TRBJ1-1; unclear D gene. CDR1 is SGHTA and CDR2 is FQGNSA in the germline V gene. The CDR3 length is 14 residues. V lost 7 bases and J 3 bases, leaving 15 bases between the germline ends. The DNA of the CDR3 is TGTGCCAGCACCCAGACGAGGGCATACACTGAAGCTTTCTTT. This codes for CASTQTRAYTEAFF. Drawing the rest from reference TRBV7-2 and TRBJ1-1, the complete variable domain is GAGVSQSPSNKVTEKGKDVELRCDPISGHTALYWYRQSLGQGLEFLIYFQGNSAPDKSGLPSDRFSAERTGGSVSTLTIQRTQQEDSAVYLCASTQTRAYTEAFFGQGTRLTVV.

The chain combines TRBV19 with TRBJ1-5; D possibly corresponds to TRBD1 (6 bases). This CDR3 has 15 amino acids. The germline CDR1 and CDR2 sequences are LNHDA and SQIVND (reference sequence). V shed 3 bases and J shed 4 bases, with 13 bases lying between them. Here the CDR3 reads CASSIRGQGNQPQHF. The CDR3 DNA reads TGTGCCAGTAGTATTAGAGGGCAGGGGAATCAGCCCCAGCATTTT. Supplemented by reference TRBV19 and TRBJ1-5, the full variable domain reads DGGITQSPKYLFRKEGQNVTLSCEQNLNHDAMYWYRQDPGQGLRLIYYSQIVNDFQKGDIAEGYSVSREKKESFPLTVTSAQKNPTAFYLCASSIRGQGNQPQHFGDGTRLSIL.

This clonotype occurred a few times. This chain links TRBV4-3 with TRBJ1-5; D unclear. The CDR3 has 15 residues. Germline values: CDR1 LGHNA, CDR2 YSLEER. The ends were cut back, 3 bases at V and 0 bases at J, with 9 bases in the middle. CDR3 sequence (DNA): TGCGCCAGCAGCCAGGAGGCCTATAGCAATCAGCCCCAGCATTTT. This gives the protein CASSQEAYSNQPQHF.

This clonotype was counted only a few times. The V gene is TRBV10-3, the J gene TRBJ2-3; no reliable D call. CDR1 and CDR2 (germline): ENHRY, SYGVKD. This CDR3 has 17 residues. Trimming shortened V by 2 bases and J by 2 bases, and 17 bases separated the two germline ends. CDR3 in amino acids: CAISEAQNKRNTDTQYF. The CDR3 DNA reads TGTGCCATCAGTGAGGCACAGAACAAACGAAACACAGATACGCAGTATTTT.

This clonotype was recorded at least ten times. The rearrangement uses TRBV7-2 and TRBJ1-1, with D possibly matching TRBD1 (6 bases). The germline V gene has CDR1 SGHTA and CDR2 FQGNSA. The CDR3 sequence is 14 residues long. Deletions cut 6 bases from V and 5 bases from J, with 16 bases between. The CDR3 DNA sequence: TGTGCCAGCAGACAGGGTGGGCGTGCAACTGAAGCTTTCTTT. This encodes CASRQGGRATEAFF. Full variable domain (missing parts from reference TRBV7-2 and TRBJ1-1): GAGVSQSPSNKVTEKGKDVELRCDPISGHTALYWYRQSLGQGLEFLIYFQGNSAPDKSGLPSDRFSAERTGGSVSTLTIQRTQQEDSAVYLCASRQGGRATEAFFGQGTRLTVV.

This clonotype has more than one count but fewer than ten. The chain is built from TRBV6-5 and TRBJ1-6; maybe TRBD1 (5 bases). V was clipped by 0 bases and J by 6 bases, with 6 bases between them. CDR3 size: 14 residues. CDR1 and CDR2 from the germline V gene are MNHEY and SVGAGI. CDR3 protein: CASSYSQGNSPLHF. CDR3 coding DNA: TGTGCCAGCAGTTACTCGCAGGGTAATTCACCCCTCCACTTT.

CDR3 loop: CSAIGTVTEAFF. The CDR3 bases are TGCAGTGCTATCGGGACGGTCACTGAAGCTTTCTTT. The chain employs TRBV20-1 and TRBJ1-1; D may be TRBD1 (5 bases). CDR1 DFQATT and CDR2 SNEGSKA come from the germline V gene (reference sequence). The V end was cut by 4 bases, the J end by 4 bases, with 10 bases between. The CDR3 sequence is 12 residues long.

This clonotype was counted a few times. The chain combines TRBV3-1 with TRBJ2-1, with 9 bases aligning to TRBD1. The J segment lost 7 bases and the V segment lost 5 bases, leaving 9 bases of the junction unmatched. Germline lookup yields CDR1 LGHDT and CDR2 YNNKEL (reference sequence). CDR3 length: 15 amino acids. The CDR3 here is CASSYTGTGINEQFF. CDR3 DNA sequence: TGTGCCAGCAGCTACACCGGGACAGGGATTAATGAGCAGTTCTTC.

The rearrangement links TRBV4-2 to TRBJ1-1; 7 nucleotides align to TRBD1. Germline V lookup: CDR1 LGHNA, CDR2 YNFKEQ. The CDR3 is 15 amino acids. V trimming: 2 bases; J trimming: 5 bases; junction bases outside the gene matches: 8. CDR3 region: CASSQSDRAGTEAFF. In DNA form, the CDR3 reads TGTGCCAGCAGCCAAAGCGACAGGGCGGGTACTGAAGCTTTCTTT.

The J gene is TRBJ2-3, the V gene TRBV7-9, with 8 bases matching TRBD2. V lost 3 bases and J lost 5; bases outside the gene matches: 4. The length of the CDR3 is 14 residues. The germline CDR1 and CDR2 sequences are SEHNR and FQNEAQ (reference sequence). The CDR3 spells CASSFSGVGDTQYF. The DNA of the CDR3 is TGTGCCAGCAGCTTTAGCGGGGTTGGAGATACGCAGTATTTT.

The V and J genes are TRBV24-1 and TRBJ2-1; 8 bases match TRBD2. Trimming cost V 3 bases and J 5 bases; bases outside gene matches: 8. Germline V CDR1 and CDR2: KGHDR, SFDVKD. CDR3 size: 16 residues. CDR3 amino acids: CATSDIIAGTHNEQFF. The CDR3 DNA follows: TGTGCCACCAGTGATATCATAGCGGGGACCCACAATGAGCAGTTCTTC.

The CDR3 loop reads CASRPPDSSYEQYF. The CDR3, as DNA: TGTGCCAGCAGACCGCCGGACAGCTCCTACGAGCAGTACTTC. The chain uses TRBV11-1 and TRBJ2-7; D is perhaps TRBD1 (6 bases). V lost 6 bases, J lost 0 bases, and 12 bases lay in between. Germline values: CDR1 SGHAT, CDR2 FQDESV (reference sequence). The length of the CDR3 is 14 residues.

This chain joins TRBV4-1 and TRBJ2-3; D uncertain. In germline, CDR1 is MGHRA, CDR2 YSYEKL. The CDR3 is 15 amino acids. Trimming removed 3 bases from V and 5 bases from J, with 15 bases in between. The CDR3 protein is CASSHAPTMGDTQYF. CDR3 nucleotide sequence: TGCGCCAGCAGCCATGCACCAACTATGGGAGATACGCAGTATTTT.

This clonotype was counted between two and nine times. This CDR3 is CASSRGSGEEQFF. In nucleotides, the CDR3 is TGTGCCAGCAGCCGAGGGTCAGGGGAAGAGCAGTTCTTC. The chain has TRBV6-6 and TRBJ2-1; possibly TRBD1 for D (6 bases). Germline CDR1 reads MNHNY; CDR2 reads SVGAGI (reference sequence). The CDR3 sequence is 13 residues long. V gave up 6 bases and J gave up 10 bases, with 16 bases separating them.

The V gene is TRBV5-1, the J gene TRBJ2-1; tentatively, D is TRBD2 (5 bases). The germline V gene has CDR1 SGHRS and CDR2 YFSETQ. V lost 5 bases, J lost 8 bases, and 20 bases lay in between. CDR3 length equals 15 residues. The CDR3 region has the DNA TGCGCCAGCAGGGGTCCAAAACTAGTACCCGATGAGCAGTTCTTC. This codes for CASRGPKLVPDEQFF.

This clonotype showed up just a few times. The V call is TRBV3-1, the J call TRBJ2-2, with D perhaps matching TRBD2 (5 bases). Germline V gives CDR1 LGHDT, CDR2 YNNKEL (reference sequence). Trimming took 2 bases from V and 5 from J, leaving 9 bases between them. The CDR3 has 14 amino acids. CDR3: CASSQPLATGELFF. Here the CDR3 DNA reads TGTGCCAGCAGCCAACCGCTAGCTACCGGGGAGCTGTTTTTT. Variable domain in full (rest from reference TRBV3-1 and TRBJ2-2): DTAVSQTPKYLVTQMGNDKSIKCEQNLGHDTMYWYKQDSKKFLKIMFSYNNKELIINETVPNRFSPKSPDKAHLNLHINSLELGDSAVYFCASSQPLATGELFFGEGSRLTVL.

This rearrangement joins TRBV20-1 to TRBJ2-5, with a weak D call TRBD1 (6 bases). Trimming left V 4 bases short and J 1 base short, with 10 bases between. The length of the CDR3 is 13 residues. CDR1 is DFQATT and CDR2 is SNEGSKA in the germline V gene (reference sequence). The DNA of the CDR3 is TGCAGTGCTACCTACAGGGTCCAAGAGACCCAGTACTTC. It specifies CSATYRVQETQYF.

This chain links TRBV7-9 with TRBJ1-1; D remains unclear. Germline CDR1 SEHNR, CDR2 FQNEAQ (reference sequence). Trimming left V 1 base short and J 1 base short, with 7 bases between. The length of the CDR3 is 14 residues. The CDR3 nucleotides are TGTGCCAGCAGCTTAGGAAACGGGAACACTGAAGCTTTCTTT. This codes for CASSLGNGNTEAFF. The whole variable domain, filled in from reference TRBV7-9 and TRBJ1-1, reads DTGVSQNPRHKITKRGQNVTFRCDPISEHNRLYWYRQTLGQGPEFLTYFQNEAQLEKSRLLSDRFSAERPKGSFSTLEIQRTEQGDSAMYLCASSLGNGNTEAFFGQGTRLTVV.

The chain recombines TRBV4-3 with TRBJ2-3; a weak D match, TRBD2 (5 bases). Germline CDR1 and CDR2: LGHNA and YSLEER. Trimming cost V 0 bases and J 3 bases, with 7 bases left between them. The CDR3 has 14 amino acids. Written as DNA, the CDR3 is TGCGCCAGCAGCCAAGACGGGGAAACAGATACGCAGTATTTT. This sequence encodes CASSQDGETDTQYF.

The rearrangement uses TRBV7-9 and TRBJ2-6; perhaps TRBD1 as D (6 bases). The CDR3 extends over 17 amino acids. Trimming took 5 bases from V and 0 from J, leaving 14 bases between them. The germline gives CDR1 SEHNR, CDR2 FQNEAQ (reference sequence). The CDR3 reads CASSPWTDHSGANVLTF. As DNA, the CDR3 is TGTGCCAGCAGCCCCTGGACAGACCACTCTGGGGCCAACGTCCTGACTTTC. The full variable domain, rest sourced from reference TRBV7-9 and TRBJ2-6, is DTGVSQNPRHKITKRGQNVTFRCDPISEHNRLYWYRQTLGQGPEFLTYFQNEAQLEKSRLLSDRFSAERPKGSFSTLEIQRTEQGDSAMYLCASSPWTDHSGANVLTFGAGSRLTVL.

CDR3 region: CSASGQGMGYTEAFF. The DNA for the CDR3 is TGCAGTGCCTCTGGCCAGGGGATGGGGTACACTGAAGCTTTCTTT. This chain uses TRBV20-1 with TRBJ1-1, with D tentatively TRBD1 (6 bases). Germline CDR1 reads DFQATT; CDR2 reads SNEGSKA (reference sequence). V was pared by 6 bases and J by 3 bases, with 20 bases between. The CDR3 spans 15 residues.

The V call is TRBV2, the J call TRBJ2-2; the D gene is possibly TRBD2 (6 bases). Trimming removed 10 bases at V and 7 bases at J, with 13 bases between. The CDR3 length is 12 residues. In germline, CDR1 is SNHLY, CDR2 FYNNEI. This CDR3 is CANRREVGELFF. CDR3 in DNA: TGTGCCAACAGGAGGGAGGTCGGGGAGCTGTTTTTT.

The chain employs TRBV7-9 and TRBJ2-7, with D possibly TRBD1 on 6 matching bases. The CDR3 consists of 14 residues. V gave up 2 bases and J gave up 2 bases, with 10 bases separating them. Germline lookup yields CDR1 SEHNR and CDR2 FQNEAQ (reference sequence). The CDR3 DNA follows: TGTGCCAGCAGCTTAATACAGGGTGCCTACGAGCAGTACTTC. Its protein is CASSLIQGAYEQYF.

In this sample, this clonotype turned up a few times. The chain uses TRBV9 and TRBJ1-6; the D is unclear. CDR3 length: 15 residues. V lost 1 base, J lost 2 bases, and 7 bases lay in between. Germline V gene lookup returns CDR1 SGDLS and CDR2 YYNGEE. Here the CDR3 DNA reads TGTGCCAGCAGCGTAACCGGGGCCTATAATTCACCCCTCCACTTT. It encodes CASSVTGAYNSPLHF.

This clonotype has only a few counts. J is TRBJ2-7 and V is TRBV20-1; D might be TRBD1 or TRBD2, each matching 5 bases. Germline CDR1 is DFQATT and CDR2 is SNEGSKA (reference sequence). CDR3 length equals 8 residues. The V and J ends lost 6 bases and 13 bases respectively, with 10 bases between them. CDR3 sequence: CSAWGSYF. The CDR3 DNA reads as TGCAGTGCGTGGGGGTCCTACTTC.

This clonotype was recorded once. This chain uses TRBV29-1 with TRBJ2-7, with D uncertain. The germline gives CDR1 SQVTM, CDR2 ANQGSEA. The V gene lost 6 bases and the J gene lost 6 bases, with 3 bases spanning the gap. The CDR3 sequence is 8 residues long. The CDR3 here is CSVGEQYF. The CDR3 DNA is TGCAGCGTCGGCGAGCAGTACTTC.

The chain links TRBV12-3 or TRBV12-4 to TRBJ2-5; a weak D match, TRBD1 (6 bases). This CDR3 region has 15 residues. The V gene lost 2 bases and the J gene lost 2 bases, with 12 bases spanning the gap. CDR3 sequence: CASSLQDSYQETQYF. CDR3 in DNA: TGTGCCAGCAGTTTACAGGACAGCTATCAAGAGACCCAGTACTTC.